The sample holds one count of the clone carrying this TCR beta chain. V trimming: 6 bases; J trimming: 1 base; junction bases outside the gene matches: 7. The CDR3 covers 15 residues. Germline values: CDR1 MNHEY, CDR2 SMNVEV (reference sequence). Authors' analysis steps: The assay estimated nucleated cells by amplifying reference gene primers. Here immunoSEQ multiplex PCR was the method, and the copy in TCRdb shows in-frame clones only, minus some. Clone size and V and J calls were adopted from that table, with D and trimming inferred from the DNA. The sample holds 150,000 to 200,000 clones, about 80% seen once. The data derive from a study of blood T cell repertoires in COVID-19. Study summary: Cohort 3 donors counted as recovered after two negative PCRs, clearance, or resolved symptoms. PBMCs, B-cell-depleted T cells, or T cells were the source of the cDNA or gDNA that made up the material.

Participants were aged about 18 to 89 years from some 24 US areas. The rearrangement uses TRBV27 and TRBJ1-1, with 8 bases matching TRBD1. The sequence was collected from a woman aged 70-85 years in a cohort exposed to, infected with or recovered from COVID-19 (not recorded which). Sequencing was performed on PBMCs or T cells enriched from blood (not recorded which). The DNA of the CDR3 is TGTGCCAGCAGCTTTTCAGGGGGCCCGAACACTGAAGCTTTCTTT. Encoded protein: CASSFSGGPNTEAFF.